The entry below describes one T cell receptor beta chain. TCRdb keeps only in-frame clones here, not all; method: immunoSEQ multiplex PCR. The repertoire includes 95,000 to 100,000 clones, 70% to 85% of them detected once, and roughly 1.5% sits in the top ten. CDR3 length equals 23 residues. Germline V gene lookup returns CDR1 LNHDA and CDR2 SQIVND (reference sequence). V dropped 0 bases and J dropped 0; count of bases not matched to a gene: 14. This specimen belongs to a study of OX40 agonist ivuxolimab in advanced cancers. Overall study context: Patients were infused with ivuxolimab every 2 weeks at 0.01 to 10 mg/kg. From about 20 to 79 years was the age range, with a mean of roughly 59 years, and roughly 80% were male.

Here the sequenced sample was CD4+ or CD8+ T cells sorted from blood, taken in a trial of the OX40 agonist ivuxolimab. The chain uses TRBV19 and TRBJ2-2; TRBD2 agrees at 15 bases. This TCR was recovered from an adult with an advanced solid tumor such as melanoma, head and neck, liver or kidney cancer. CDR3 DNA sequence: TGTGCCAGTAGTATAGATCTTTTATTCGGACTAGCGGGGGGGCCCGCGAACACCGGGGAGCTGTTTTTT. The encoded protein is CASSIDLLFGLAGGPANTGELFF.